The 24 T cell receptor beta chains below come from one sample, sequenced in a study of blood T cell repertoires in COVID-19. Measured with immunoSEQ multiplex PCR; TCRdb has only the in-frame clones, and not every one. The table records roughly 460,000 clones, about 90% of them present only once. Input material: peripheral blood. Source of these receptors: a young man with COVID-19, enrolled during active disease.

The rearrangement links TRBV5-1 to TRBJ1-2; maybe TRBD1 (6 bases). The V and J ends lost 4 bases and 10 bases respectively, with 17 bases between them. The CDR3 runs to 13 residues. Germline assignment: CDR1 SGHRS and CDR2 YFSETQ. The CDR3 sequence: CASSLLQGEYYTF. Written as DNA, the CDR3 is TGCGCCAGCAGCCTCCTACAGGGAGAATACTACACCTTC. Full variable domain (remainder filled in from reference TRBV5-1 and TRBJ1-2): KAGVTQTPRYLIKTRGQQVTLSCSPISGHRSVSWYQQTPGQGLQFLFEYFSETQRNKGNFPGRFSGRQFSNSRSEMNVSTLELGDSALYLCASSLLQGEYYTFGSGTRLTVV.

The genes are TRBV28 and TRBJ1-2; D is perhaps TRBD1 (6 bases). This CDR3 region has 12 residues. Trimming cost V 10 bases and J 1 base, with 10 bases left between them. The V gene's germline CDR1 is MDHEN and CDR2 SYDVKM. The CDR3 is CATLRGNYGYTF. Written as DNA, the CDR3 is TGTGCCACCCTCAGGGGTAACTATGGCTACACCTTC.

V usage is TRBV5-1 and J usage is TRBJ2-3; D not resolved. The ends were cut back, 0 bases at V and 0 bases at J, with 8 bases in the middle. Per the germline V gene, CDR1 is SGHRS and CDR2 is YFSETQ. The CDR3 totals 15 residues. In nucleotides, the CDR3 is TGCGCCAGCAGCTTGGAGGCGGCGAGCACAGATACGCAGTATTTT. Amino acids: CASSLEAASTDTQYF.

The rearrangement uses TRBV20-1 and TRBJ2-1, with D possibly TRBD2 on 6 matching bases. CDR1 and CDR2 from the germline V gene are DFQATT and SNEGSKA (reference sequence). V lost 0 bases, J lost 13 bases, and 10 bases lay in between. The CDR3 runs 11 residues. The CDR3 DNA reads as TGCAGTGCTAGAGAGGGGGGAGAACAGTTCTTC. This translates into CSAREGGEQFF.

The rearrangement joins TRBV18 to TRBJ1-4, with D tentatively TRBD1 (6 bases). This CDR3 comprises 17 residues. Trimming cost V 6 bases and J 1 base, with 18 bases left between them. The V gene's germline CDR1 is KGHSH and CDR2 LQKENI. The CDR3 spells CASSTTGPHLTNEKLFF. CDR3 nucleotide sequence: TGTGCCAGCTCCACAACAGGGCCCCATTTAACTAATGAAAAACTGTTTTTT.

To note about this clone: In the same sample, other DNA sequences code for this CDR3. The genes are TRBV5-4 and TRBJ1-2, with 9 bases identical to TRBD1. Germline trimming cut 3 bases from V and 2 bases from J; bases unmatched to any gene: 2. Germline CDR1 is SGHNT and CDR2 is YYREEE (reference sequence). This CDR3 is 14 amino acids long. CDR3 coding DNA: TGTGCCAGCAGCTCCGGGACAGGGAACTATGGCTACACCTTC. It translates to CASSSGTGNYGYTF.

This clone showed up just once. The CDR3 spells CATSDPRLRQFF. The DNA of the CDR3 is TGTGCCACCAGTGACCCCAGGTTGAGGCAGTTCTTC. The V and J genes are TRBV24-1 and TRBJ2-1, with D unresolved. The CDR3 contains 12 residues. From germline, CDR1 is KGHDR and CDR2 SFDVKD. Trimming pared 4 bases from V and 12 bases from J, leaving 12 bases between.

This chain uses TRBV2 with TRBJ2-7, with 7 positions matching TRBD2. This CDR3 spans 13 amino acids. Germline V gives CDR1 SNHLY, CDR2 FYNNEI. The CDR3 DNA reads as TGTGCATCTGGCAGGGAGGGGTCCTACGAGCAGTACTTC. It translates to CASGREGSYEQYF.

This chain connects TRBV29-1 to TRBJ2-5; 7 nucleotides line up with TRBD2. The CDR3 is made up of 13 amino acids. Germline-derived CDR1 and CDR2 are SQVTM and ANQGSEA. V gave up 4 bases and J gave up 5 bases; unmatched junction bases: 7. The CDR3 bases are TGCAGCGTTGGCCAGACCGGGGGGGAGACCCAGTACTTC. Residues: CSVGQTGGETQYF.

The CDR3 loop is CASSPDRAHEQFF. CDR3 DNA sequence: TGTGCCAGCAGTCCGGACAGGGCCCATGAGCAGTTCTTC. The J gene is TRBJ2-1, the V gene TRBV2; the match to TRBD1 covers 8 bases. Germline CDR1 SNHLY, CDR2 FYNNEI. The V segment lost 5 bases and the J segment 8 bases; nucleotides outside the gene matches: 5. The CDR3 spans 13 residues. Full variable domain (missing parts from reference TRBV2 and TRBJ2-1): EPEVTQTPSHQVTQMGQEVILRCVPISNHLYFYWYRQILGQKVEFLVSFYNNEISEKSEIFDDQFSVERPDGSNFTLKIRSTKLEDSAMYFCASSPDRAHEQFFGPGTRLTVL.

The chain has TRBV7-8 and TRBJ1-4; 9 bases agree with TRBD1. The CDR3 spans 16 residues. Germline V gene lookup returns CDR1 SGHVS and CDR2 FQNEAQ. V shed 6 bases, J shed 6 bases, and the junction held 11 bases outside the gene matches. The CDR3, as DNA: TGTGCCAGCAGGCCAAGCTTCGGGACAGGGCATGAAAAACTGTTTTTT. Translating gives CASRPSFGTGHEKLFF.

The chain links TRBV11-3 to TRBJ2-5; 10 bases fit TRBD2. This CDR3 contains 15 residues. Germline-derived CDR1 and CDR2 are SGHNT and YENEEA. Trimming removed 6 bases from V and 5 bases from J; junction bases left unmatched: 9. The CDR3 loop is CASSLLAGEFETQYF. CDR3 DNA sequence: TGTGCCAGCAGTCTTCTAGCGGGAGAATTTGAGACCCAGTACTTC.

The rearrangement links TRBV27 to TRBJ1-1; D call uncertain. The V end lost 5 bases, the J end lost 6 bases, and 13 bases lay between the germline ends. The CDR3 loop spans 13 amino acids. The germline V gene encodes CDR1 MNHEY and CDR2 SMNVEV (reference sequence). The CDR3 nucleotides read TGTGCCAGCAGTCCGGATCATAGCCCTGAAGCTTTCTTT. The encoded protein is CASSPDHSPEAFF.

The chain employs TRBV5-4 and TRBJ2-5, with D perhaps matching TRBD2 (5 bases). Germline assignment: CDR1 SGHNT and CDR2 YYREEE (reference sequence). CDR3 size: 15 residues. The ends were cut back, 0 bases at V and 1 base at J, with 10 bases in the middle. The CDR3, as DNA: TGTGCCAGCAGCTTGGTAGGGCGGGCCCAAGAGACCCAGTACTTC. This sequence encodes CASSLVGRAQETQYF.

The rearrangement uses TRBV5-5 and TRBJ1-1; tentatively, D is TRBD1 (5 bases). The CDR3 contains 15 residues. Trimming left V 3 bases short and J 5 bases short, with 17 bases between. Per the germline V gene, CDR1 is SGHKS and CDR2 is YYEKEE (reference sequence). CDR3 protein: CASSSRNGGWTEAFF. The CDR3 DNA follows: TGTGCCAGCAGCTCCCGGAACGGGGGTTGGACTGAAGCTTTCTTT.

The chain has TRBV14 and TRBJ2-3; D is uncertain. CDR1 is SGHDN and CDR2 is FVKESK in the germline V gene. This CDR3 spans 15 amino acids. Trimming pared 2 bases from V and 2 bases from J, leaving 11 bases between. The CDR3 is CASSQRRGYTDTQYF. Written as DNA, the CDR3 is TGTGCCAGCAGCCAAAGACGCGGCTACACAGATACGCAGTATTTT.

This chain links TRBV15 with TRBJ2-7; 7 nucleotides match TRBD2. Per the germline V gene, CDR1 is LNHNV and CDR2 is YYDKDF (reference sequence). With 1 base clipped from V and 2 bases from J, the junction kept 2 bases outside the gene matches. This CDR3 is built from 14 residues. The CDR3 loop reads CATSRAGTTYEQYF. For the CDR3, the DNA is TGTGCCACCAGCAGAGCGGGGACTACCTACGAGCAGTACTTC.

The V gene is TRBV6-5, the J gene TRBJ1-3; unclear D gene. V lost 6 bases and J lost 2, with 14 bases in between. The CDR3 has 15 amino acids. Per germline, CDR1 MNHEY and CDR2 SVGAGI. CDR3 protein: CASSTDSFTGNTIYF. The CDR3 bases are TGTGCCAGCAGCACGGACTCCTTTACTGGAAACACCATATATTTT.

V usage is TRBV2 and J usage is TRBJ2-7; D is possibly TRBD2 (5 bases). Trimming left V 1 base short and J 3 bases short, with 19 bases between. Per the germline V gene, CDR1 is SNHLY and CDR2 is FYNNEI. This CDR3 comprises 17 residues. The CDR3 reads CASSEVRSARGYYEQYF. In nucleotides, the CDR3 is TGTGCCAGCAGTGAAGTAAGAAGCGCCCGAGGGTACTACGAGCAGTACTTC.

CDR3 sequence: CASKAKSATGGYEQYF. The CDR3 nucleotides read TGCGCCAGCAAAGCCAAGAGTGCCACAGGGGGGTACGAGCAGTACTTC. The rearrangement uses TRBV4-1 and TRBJ2-7, with 8 bases lining up with TRBD1. Germline CDR1 is MGHRA and CDR2 is YSYEKL. V was pared by 7 bases and J by 4 bases, with 15 bases of the junction left unmatched. The length of the CDR3 is 16 residues.

The gene calls are TRBV27 and TRBJ1-2; TRBD1 aligns across 7 bases. The CDR3 is 14 amino acids. V shed 2 bases, J shed 8 bases, and the junction held 8 bases outside the gene matches. Germline-derived CDR1 and CDR2 are MNHEY and SMNVEV (reference sequence). CDR3 sequence reads: CASSLDRVDGGYTF. Written as DNA, the CDR3 is TGTGCCAGCAGTTTAGACAGGGTCGACGGGGGCTACACCTTC.

The V call is TRBV7-9, the J call TRBJ1-1; tentatively, D is TRBD1 (5 bases). Between the trimmed V and J ends, which lost 6 bases and 2 bases, there was a span of 13 bases. Germline lookup yields CDR1 SEHNR and CDR2 FQNEAQ (reference sequence). This CDR3 is built from 14 residues. CDR3 amino acids: CASRGRDVNTEAFF. The CDR3 nucleotides read TGTGCCAGCAGGGGGCGGGACGTCAACACTGAAGCTTTCTTT.

The chain links TRBV6-5 to TRBJ2-1; the D gene is possibly TRBD2 (6 bases). In germline, CDR1 is MNHEY, CDR2 SVGAGI. The V gene lost 5 bases and the J gene lost 4 bases, with 9 bases spanning the gap. The CDR3 contains 13 residues. The CDR3 is CASSPGTYNEQFF. The CDR3 DNA is TGTGCCAGCAGTCCCGGGACTTACAATGAGCAGTTCTTC.

The V gene is TRBV14, the J gene TRBJ1-2, with TRBD1 as a possible D gene (5 bases). Trimming shortened V by 2 bases and J by 8 bases, and 18 bases separated the two germline ends. CDR3 size: 15 residues. CDR1 is SGHDN and CDR2 is FVKESK in the germline V gene. The CDR3 region is CASSQPGLTKGGYTF. The CDR3 DNA sequence: TGTGCCAGCAGCCAACCGGGACTCACAAAAGGCGGCTACACCTTC. Full variable domain (remainder filled in from reference TRBV14 and TRBJ1-2): EAGVTQFPSHSVIEKGQTVTLRCDPISGHDNLYWYRRVMGKEIKFLLHFVKESKQDESGMPNNRFLAERTGGTYSTLKVQPAELEDSGVYFCASSQPGLTKGGYTFGSGTRLTVV.